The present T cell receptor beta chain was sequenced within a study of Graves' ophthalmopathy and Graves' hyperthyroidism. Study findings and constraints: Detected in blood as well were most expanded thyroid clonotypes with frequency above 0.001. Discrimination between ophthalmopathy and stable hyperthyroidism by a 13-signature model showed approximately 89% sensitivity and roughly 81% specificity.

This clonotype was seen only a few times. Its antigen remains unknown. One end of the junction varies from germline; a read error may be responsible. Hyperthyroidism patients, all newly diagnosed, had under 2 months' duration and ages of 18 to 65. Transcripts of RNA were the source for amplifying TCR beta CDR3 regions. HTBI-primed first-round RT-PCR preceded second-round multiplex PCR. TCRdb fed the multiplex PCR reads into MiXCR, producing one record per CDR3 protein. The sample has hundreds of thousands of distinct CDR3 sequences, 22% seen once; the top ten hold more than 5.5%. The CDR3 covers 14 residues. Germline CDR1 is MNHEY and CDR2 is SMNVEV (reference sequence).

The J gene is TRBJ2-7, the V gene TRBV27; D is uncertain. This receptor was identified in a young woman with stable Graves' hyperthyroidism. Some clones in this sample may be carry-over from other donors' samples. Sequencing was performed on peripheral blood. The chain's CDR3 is CVSSAADAVYEQYF. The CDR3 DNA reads TGTGTCAGCAGTGCCGCGGACGCAGTCTACGAGCAGTACTTC.